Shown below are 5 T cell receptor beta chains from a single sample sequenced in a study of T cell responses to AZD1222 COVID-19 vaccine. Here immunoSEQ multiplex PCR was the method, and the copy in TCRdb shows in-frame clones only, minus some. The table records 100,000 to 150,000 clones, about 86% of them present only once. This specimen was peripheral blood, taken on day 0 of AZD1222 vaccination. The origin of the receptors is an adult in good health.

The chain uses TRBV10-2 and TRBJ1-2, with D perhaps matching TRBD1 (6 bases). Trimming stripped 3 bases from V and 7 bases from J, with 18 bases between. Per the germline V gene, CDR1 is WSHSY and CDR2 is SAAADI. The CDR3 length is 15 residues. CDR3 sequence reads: CASSESGAVGGGYTF. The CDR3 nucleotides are TGCGCCAGCAGTGAATCAGGGGCGGTTGGGGGTGGCTACACCTTC.

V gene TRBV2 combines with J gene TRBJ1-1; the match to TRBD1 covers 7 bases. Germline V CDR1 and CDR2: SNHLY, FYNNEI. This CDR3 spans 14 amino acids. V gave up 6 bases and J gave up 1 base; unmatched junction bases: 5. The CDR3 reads CASRKDRWNTEAFF. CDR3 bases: TGTGCCAGCAGGAAGGACAGGTGGAACACTGAAGCTTTCTTT.

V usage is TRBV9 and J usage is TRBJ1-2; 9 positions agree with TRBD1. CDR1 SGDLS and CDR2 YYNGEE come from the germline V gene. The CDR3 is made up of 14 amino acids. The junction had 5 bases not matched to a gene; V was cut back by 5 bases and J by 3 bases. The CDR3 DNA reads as TGTGCCAGCAGAGGGACAGGGAGCGACTATGGCTACACCTTC. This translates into CASRGTGSDYGYTF.

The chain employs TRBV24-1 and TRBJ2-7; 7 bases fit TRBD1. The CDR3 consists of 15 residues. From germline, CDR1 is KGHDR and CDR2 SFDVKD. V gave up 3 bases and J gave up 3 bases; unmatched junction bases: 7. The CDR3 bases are TGTGCCACCAGTGATGGAATACAGGGGAGCTACGAGCAGTACTTC. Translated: CATSDGIQGSYEQYF.

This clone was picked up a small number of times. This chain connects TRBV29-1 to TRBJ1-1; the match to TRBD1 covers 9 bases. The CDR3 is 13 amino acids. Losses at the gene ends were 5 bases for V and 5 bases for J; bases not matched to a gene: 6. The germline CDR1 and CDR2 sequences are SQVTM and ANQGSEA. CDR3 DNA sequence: TGCAGCGTTTCCACAGGGGGCATGACTGAAGCTTTCTTT. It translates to CSVSTGGMTEAFF.